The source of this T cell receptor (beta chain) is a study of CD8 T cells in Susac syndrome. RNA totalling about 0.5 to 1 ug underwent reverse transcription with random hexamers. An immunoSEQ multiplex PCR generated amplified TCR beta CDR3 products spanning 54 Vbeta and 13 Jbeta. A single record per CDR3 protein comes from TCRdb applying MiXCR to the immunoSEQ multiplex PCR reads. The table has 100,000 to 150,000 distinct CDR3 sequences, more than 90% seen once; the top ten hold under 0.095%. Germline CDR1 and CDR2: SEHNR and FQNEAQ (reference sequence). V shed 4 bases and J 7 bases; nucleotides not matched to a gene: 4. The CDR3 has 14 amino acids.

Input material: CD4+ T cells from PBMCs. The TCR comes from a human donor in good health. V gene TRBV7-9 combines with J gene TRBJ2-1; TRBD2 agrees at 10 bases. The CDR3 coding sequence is TGTGCCAGCAGCTCACTAGCGGGAATTAATGAGCAGTTCTTC. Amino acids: CASSSLAGINEQFF.